This T cell receptor beta chain was identified during a study of T cells in Graves' hyperthyroidism and ophthalmopathy. The overall study: Peripheral blood draws took place at initial diagnosis, ahead of any treatment. Study-level points and caveats: A model using 13 V-J features told ophthalmopathy apart from stable hyperthyroidism. Prediction of ophthalmopathy progression came a median approximately 7 months pre-onset.

The CDR3 spans 17 residues. From germline, CDR1 is MDHEN and CDR2 SYDVKM. V shed 4 bases, J shed 6 bases, and the junction held 12 bases outside the gene matches. This clonotype was observed many times. Antigen unknown. The PBMCs had their origin in 10 ml of fresh peripheral blood. RNA transcripts provided the source from which TCR beta CDR3 regions were amplified. HTBI primers were the set used in a first-round RT-PCR of the TCR CDR3. Via MiXCR, TCRdb re-called the multiplex PCR reads, giving one row per CDR3 protein. This table holds a few hundred thousand distinct CDR3 sequences, roughly 15% found once.

The clonotype comes from a woman between 50 and 59 years old with Graves' hyperthyroidism that later progressed to Graves' ophthalmopathy. The sample taken for sequencing was blood. The V and J genes are TRBV28 and TRBJ2-7; 13 nucleotides match TRBD2. CDR3 amino acids: CASSWFLGLAGAGEQYF. In DNA, the CDR3 is TGTGCCAGCAGTTGGTTTCTCGGACTAGCGGGAGCCGGCGAGCAGTACTTC.